This entry features one T cell receptor beta chain sequence. Its specificity is not known. Repertoires were generated with immunoSEQ multiplex PCR, while TCRdb's copy carries only in-frame clones and drops some. Among approximately 410,000 clones, 85% to 90% were seen once, and the ten largest hold about 3.5%. Treatment given: around 19 received Ad26.COV2.S at low or high dose, single or two shots; 5 received placebo; per-sample allocation not given. Material that was analyzed had been drawn on day 63 after the first vaccine or placebo injection. The data derive from a study of Ad26.COV2.S vaccination and SARS-CoV-2 variants. Overall study: Enrollment placed the donor in the COV1001 Ad26.COV2.S trial arm. Recipients of Ad26.COV2.S got it intramuscularly, once or twice 56 days apart. Overall study results and limits: Comparability of non-spike TCR breadth was observed across vaccine and placebo recipients.

The V gene's germline CDR1 is MRHNA and CDR2 SNTAGT. Trimming took 2 bases from V and 1 from J, leaving 10 bases between them. This CDR3 has 15 amino acids. The gene calls are TRBV6-4 and TRBJ2-3; a possible D gene is TRBD2 (5 bases). This clonotype was sampled from a person between 18 and 60 years old who received the Ad26.COV2.S COVID-19 vaccine or a placebo. Specimen: peripheral blood, collected in a trial of Ad26.COV2.S vaccine versus placebo. For the CDR3, the DNA is TGTGCCAGCAGTGACGCCCCCGGGGGCACAGATACGCAGTATTTT. This sequence encodes CASSDAPGGTDTQYF.